One and the same sample provided the 10 T cell receptor beta chains below, sequenced in a study of T cell repertoires in cytomegalovirus infection. The antigens of these receptors remain unknown. TCRdb used MiXCR to reprocess the reads, holding one entry per CDR3 protein. The sample has hundreds of thousands of distinct CDR3 sequences, over 25% seen once; the top ten hold 9.5% to 15%. The sample was cultured CD8+ T cells from PBMCs, taken from culture after CMV antigen stimulation. These receptor sequences come from a human donor in good health (CMV status not recorded). Some clones in this sample may be carry-over from other donors' samples.

The sample holds a few counts of this clonotype. V is TRBV2 and J is TRBJ2-7, with a tentative D call TRBD1 (6 bases). Germline CDR1 reads SNHLY; CDR2 reads FYNNEI. The CDR3 runs 14 residues. V lost 8 bases, J lost 3 bases, and 17 bases lay in between. The CDR3 spells CASLDLEQGYEQYF. CDR3 bases: TGTGCCAGCCTAGATCTGGAACAGGGCTACGAGCAGTACTTC.

The chain links TRBV27 to TRBJ2-5; maybe TRBD2 (5 bases). The V end lost 6 bases, the J end lost 2 bases, and 13 bases lay between the germline ends. The CDR3 has 14 residues. CDR1 MNHEY and CDR2 SMNVEV come from the germline V gene (reference sequence). This CDR3 is CASRPSSRQETQYF. Here the CDR3 DNA reads TGTGCCAGCAGACCATCTAGCAGACAAGAGACCCAGTACTTC.

V is TRBV6-2 or TRBV6-3 and J is TRBJ2-3; D gene uncertain. Germline CDR1 MNHEY, CDR2 SVGEGT. The CDR3 covers 13 residues. V lost 7 bases to trimming and J lost 4 bases, with 12 bases between them. The CDR3, as DNA: TGTGCCAGCATGGCTACCCCAGCAGATACGCAGTATTTT. Its translation: CASMATPADTQYF.

The chain links TRBV7-3 to TRBJ2-5; 8 positions agree with TRBD1. Germline trimming cut 10 bases from V and 3 bases from J; bases unmatched to any gene: 7. The CDR3 runs 13 residues. Germline V gene sequence: CDR1 SGHTA, CDR2 FQGTGA. The CDR3 region has the DNA TGTGCCACCTCGAAGACAGGGGAAGAGACCCAGTACTTC. Encoded protein: CATSKTGEETQYF.

This clonotype was seen repeatedly, ten times or more. The chain has TRBV7-9 and TRBJ2-7; no reliable D call. Germline V lookup: CDR1 SEHNR, CDR2 FQNEAQ (reference sequence). This CDR3 comprises 13 residues. V was cut by 5 bases and J by 3 bases, with 11 bases left in between. CDR3 coding DNA: TGTGCCAGCAGCCCCCCGGAGAGCTACGAGCAGTACGTC. It translates to CASSPPESYEQYV.

The chain combines TRBV15 with TRBJ1-1; 9 bases are a match to TRBD1. The V segment lost 0 bases and the J segment 5 bases; nucleotides outside the gene matches: 13. Germline V gives CDR1 LNHNV, CDR2 YYDKDF (reference sequence). The CDR3 contains 18 residues. CDR3 coding DNA: TGTGCCACCAGCAGAGATAGAGACGTGTGGGACAGGGATACTGAAGCTTTCTTT. Protein: CATSRDRDVWDRDTEAFF. Combining the CDR3 with reference TRBV15 and TRBJ1-1 gives the whole variable domain DAMVIQNPRYQVTQFGKPVTLSCSQTLNHNVMYWYQQKSSQAPKLLFHYYDKDFNNEADTPDNFQSRRPNTSFCFLDIRSPGLGDTAMYLCATSRDRDVWDRDTEAFFGQGTRLTVV.

This rearrangement joins TRBV27 to TRBJ1-2; the match to TRBD1 covers 7 bases. The V and J ends lost 5 bases and 7 bases, in that order; junction bases with no gene match: 22. The CDR3 extends over 18 amino acids. Per the germline V gene, CDR1 is MNHEY and CDR2 is SMNVEV (reference sequence). The CDR3 sequence is CASSPPAGRQGKRVGYTF. The CDR3 DNA follows: TGTGCCAGCAGTCCCCCGGCCGGAAGACAGGGTAAAAGGGTTGGCTACACCTTC.

The chain has TRBV6-2 or TRBV6-3 and TRBJ2-5; 7 bases align to TRBD2. Germline trimming cut 0 bases from V and 6 bases from J; bases unmatched to any gene: 4. The CDR3 runs to 14 residues. Germline CDR1 reads MNHEY; CDR2 reads SVGEGT. The CDR3 DNA reads TGTGCCAGCAGTTACTCCGGGGGACTAAAGACCCAGTACTTC. It encodes CASSYSGGLKTQYF.

This clonotype has at least ten counts. DNA for the CDR3: TGTGCCAGCAGCTTACAGGGCACCCGGATCGAGACCCAGTACTTC. Translating gives CASSLQGTRIETQYF. The chain uses TRBV7-6 and TRBJ2-5; a weak D match, TRBD1 (5 bases). CDR3 length: 15 amino acids. The germline V and J ends were trimmed by 2 bases and 5 bases, with 15 bases remaining between them. Germline V lookup: CDR1 SGHVS, CDR2 FNYEAQ.

As concerns this clonotype: This may be a read error, as it is one base from a much larger clone. The chain couples TRBV9 to TRBJ2-1; no clear D. With 0 bases removed from V and 9 bases from J, the gap between germline ends came to 4 bases. The CDR3 spans 11 residues. Per the germline V gene, CDR1 is SGDLS and CDR2 is YYNGEE. The CDR3 loop is CASSVEGEQFF. CDR3 bases: TGTGCCAGCAGCGTAGAAGGTGAGCAGTTCTTC.